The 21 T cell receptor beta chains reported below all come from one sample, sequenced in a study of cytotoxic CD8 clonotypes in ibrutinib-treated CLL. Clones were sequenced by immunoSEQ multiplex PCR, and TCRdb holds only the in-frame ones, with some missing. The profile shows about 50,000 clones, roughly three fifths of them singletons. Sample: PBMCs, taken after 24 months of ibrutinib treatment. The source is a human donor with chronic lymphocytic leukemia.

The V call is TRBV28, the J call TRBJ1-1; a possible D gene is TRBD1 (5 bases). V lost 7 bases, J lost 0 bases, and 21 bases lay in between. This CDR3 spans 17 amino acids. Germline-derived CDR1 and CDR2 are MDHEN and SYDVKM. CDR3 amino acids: CASIPGGGGEVNTEAFF. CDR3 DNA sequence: TGTGCCAGCATTCCCGGCGGGGGAGGCGAAGTGAACACTGAAGCTTTCTTT.

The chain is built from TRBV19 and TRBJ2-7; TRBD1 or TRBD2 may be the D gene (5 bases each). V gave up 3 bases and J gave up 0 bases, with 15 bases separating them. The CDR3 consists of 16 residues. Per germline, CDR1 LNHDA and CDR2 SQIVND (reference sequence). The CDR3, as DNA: TGTGCCAGTAGTATGAGTCGGGACGGGGACTCCTACGAGCAGTACTTC. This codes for CASSMSRDGDSYEQYF.

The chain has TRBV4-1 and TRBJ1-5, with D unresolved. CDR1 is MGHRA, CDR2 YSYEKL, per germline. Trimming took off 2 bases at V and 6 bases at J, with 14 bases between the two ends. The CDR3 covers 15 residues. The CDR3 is CASSQIPGTSQPQHF. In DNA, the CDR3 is TGCGCCAGCAGCCAAATTCCGGGTACGAGTCAGCCCCAGCATTTT.

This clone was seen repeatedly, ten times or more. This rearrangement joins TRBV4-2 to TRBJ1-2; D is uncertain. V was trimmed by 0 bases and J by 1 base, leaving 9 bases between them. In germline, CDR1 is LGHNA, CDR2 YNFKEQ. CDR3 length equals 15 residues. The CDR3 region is CASSQDVLDNYGYTF. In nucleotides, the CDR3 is TGTGCCAGCAGCCAAGATGTGCTAGATAACTATGGCTACACCTTC.

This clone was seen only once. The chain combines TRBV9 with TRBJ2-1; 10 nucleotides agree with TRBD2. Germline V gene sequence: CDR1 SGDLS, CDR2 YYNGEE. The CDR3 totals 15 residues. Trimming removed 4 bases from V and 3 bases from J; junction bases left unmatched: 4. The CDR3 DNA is TGTGCCAGCAGCTTCCTAGCGGGGGACTACAATGAGCAGTTCTTC. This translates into CASSFLAGDYNEQFF.

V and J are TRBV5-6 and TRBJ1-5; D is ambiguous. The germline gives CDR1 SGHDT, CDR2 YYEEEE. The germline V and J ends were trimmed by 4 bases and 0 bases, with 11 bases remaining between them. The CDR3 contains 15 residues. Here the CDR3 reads CASSAWSYSNQPQHF. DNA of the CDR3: TGTGCCAGCAGCGCGTGGAGCTATAGCAATCAGCCCCAGCATTTT.

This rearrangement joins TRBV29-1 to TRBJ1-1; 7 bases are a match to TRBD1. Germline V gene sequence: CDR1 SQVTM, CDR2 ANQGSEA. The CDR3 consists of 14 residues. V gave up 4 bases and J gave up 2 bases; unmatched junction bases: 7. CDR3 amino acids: CSVGEGALNTEAFF. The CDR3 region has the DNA TGCAGCGTTGGTGAGGGGGCGCTCAACACTGAAGCTTTCTTT.

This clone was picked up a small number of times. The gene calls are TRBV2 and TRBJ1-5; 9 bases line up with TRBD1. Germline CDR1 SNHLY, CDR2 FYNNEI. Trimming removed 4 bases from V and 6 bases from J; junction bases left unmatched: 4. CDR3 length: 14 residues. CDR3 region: CASSAGQGIQPQHF. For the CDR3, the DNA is TGTGCCAGCAGTGCCGGACAGGGGATTCAGCCCCAGCATTTT.

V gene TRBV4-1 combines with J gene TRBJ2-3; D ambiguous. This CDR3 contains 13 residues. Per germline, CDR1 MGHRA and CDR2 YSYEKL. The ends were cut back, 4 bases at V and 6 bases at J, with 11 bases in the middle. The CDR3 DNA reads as TGCGCCAGCAGCCTAGCAGTCATCGATACGCAGTATTTT. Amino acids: CASSLAVIDTQYF.

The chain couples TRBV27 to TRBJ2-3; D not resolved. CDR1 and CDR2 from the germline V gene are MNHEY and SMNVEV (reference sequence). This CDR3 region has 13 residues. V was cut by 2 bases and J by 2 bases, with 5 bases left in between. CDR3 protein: CASSLKVTDTQYF. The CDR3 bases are TGTGCCAGCAGTTTAAAGGTCACAGATACGCAGTATTTT.

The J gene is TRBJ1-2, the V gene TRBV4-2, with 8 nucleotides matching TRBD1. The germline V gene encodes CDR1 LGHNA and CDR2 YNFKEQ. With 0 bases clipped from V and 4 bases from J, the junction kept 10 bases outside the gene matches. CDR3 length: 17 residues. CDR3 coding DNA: TGTGCCAGCAGCCAAGATTCTACGGACAGGGCCCTCTATGGCTACACCTTC. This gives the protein CASSQDSTDRALYGYTF.

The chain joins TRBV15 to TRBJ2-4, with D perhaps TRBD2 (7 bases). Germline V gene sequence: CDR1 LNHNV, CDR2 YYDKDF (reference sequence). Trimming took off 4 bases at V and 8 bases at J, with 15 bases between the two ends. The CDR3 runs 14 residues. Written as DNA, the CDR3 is TGTGCCACCAGCAAAGGGGGAGGGTTCGACATTCAGTACTTC. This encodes CATSKGGGFDIQYF.

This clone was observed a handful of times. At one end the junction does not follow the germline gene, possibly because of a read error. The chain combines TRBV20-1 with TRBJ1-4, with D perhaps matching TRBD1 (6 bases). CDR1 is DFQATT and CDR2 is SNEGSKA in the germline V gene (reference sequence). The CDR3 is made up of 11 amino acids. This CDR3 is CSAILGVGAAF. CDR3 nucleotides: TGCAGTGCTATCCTCGGCGTGGGGGCCGCCTTT.

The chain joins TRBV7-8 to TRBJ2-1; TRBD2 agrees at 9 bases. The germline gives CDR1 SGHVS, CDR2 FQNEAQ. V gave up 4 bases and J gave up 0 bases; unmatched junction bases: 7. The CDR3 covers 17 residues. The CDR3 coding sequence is TGTGCCAGCAGCTCCCCCTTAGCGGGGGCCTCCTACAATGAGCAGTTCTTC. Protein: CASSSPLAGASYNEQFF.

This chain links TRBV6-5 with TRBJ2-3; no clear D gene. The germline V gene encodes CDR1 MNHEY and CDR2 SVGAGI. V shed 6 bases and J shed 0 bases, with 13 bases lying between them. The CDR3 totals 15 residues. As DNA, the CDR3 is TGTGCCAGCAGACCTGGAAGGGTCAGCACAGATACGCAGTATTTT. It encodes CASRPGRVSTDTQYF.

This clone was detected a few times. CDR3 nucleotide sequence: TGTGCCAGTAGTATAGGGACAGGTTTCTCCTACAATGAGCAGTTCTTC. It translates to CASSIGTGFSYNEQFF. J is TRBJ2-1 and V is TRBV19; 7 positions agree with TRBD1. V gave up 1 base and J gave up 0 bases; unmatched junction bases: 3. Germline V CDR1 and CDR2: LNHDA, SQIVND (reference sequence). The CDR3 has 16 residues.

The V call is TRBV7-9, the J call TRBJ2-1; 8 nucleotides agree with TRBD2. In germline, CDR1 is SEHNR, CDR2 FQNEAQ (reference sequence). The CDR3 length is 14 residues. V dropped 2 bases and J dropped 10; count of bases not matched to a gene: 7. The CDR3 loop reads CASSLRQSSGEQFF. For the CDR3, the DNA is TGTGCCAGCAGCTTAAGACAGTCTAGCGGGGAGCAGTTCTTC.

DNA of the CDR3: TGTGCCAGCAGTGAACTAGCGGGGACCTCCGGGACCCAGTACTTC. This codes for CASSELAGTSGTQYF. The V and J genes are TRBV6-1 and TRBJ2-5; TRBD2 matches 9 bases. The ends lost 2 bases at V and 7 bases at J; junction bases unmatched: 8. Germline CDR1 and CDR2: MNHNS and SASEGT. This CDR3 has 15 amino acids.

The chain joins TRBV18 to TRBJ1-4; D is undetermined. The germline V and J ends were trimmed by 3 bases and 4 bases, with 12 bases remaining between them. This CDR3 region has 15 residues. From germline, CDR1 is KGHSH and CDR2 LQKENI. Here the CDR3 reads CASSPDGKLNEKLFF. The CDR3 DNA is TGTGCCAGCTCACCCGACGGAAAACTTAATGAAAAACTGTTTTTT.

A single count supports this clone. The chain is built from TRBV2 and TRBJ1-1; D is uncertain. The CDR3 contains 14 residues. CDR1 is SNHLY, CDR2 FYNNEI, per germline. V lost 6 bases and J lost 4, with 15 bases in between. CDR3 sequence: CASRTGRRFTEAFF. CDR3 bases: TGTGCCAGCAGGACGGGGAGGCGATTCACTGAAGCTTTCTTT.

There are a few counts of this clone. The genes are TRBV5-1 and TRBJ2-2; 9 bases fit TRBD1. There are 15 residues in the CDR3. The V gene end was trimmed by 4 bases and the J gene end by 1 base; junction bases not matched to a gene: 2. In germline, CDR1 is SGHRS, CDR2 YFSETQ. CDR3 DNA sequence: TGCGCCAGCAGCGAGGGACAGGGGAACACCGGGGAGCTGTTTTTT. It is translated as CASSEGQGNTGELFF.